The 2 T cell receptor beta chains presented below share a single source sample, sequenced in a study of blood T cells in healthy people across ages. Using a J-beta primer mix together with a sample-barcoded 5' primer, a second PCR was run for roughly 6 to 12 cycles. MiXCR, applied by TCRdb to the 5' RACE reads, yields one record per CDR3 protein. The sample includes about 730,000 distinct CDR3 sequences, about 42% of them seen just once. The sample was blood. The receptor set was obtained from a woman aged 60-75 years in good health.

This clonotype was seen just once. The V gene is TRBV18, the J gene TRBJ1-5; D is possibly TRBD1 (5 bases). CDR1 and CDR2 (germline): KGHSH, LQKENI. V dropped 6 bases and J dropped 1 base, with 10 bases sitting between them. This CDR3 is 14 amino acids long. The CDR3 coding sequence is TGTGCCAGCTCGAGTCGACAGAGCAATCAGCCCCAGCATTTT. Its translation is CASSSRQSNQPQHF.

The chain couples TRBV7-9 to TRBJ2-1, with D possibly TRBD2 on 5 matching bases. V lost 0 bases, J lost 10 bases, and 16 bases lay in between. Per the germline V gene, CDR1 is SEHNR and CDR2 is FQNEAQ (reference sequence). The CDR3 length is 15 residues. CDR3 DNA sequence: TGTGCCAGCAGCTTAGCCCGAGGGCTCGCCTACGAGCAGTTCTTC. Its protein product is CASSLARGLAYEQFF.